These T cell receptor beta chains were read from a single sample in a study of shared clonotypes between healthy human individuals. Clones were sequenced by immunoSEQ multiplex PCR, and TCRdb holds only the in-frame ones, with some missing. Of more than 2,000,000 clones in the sample, 85% to 95% were seen once. Material for sequencing was naive CD4+ T cells from PBMCs. These receptors all stem from a man aged 18 to 35 in good health. Some clones in this sample may be carry-over from other donors' samples. Both conserved end residues are part of each CDR3. The D gene is left open where the match is weak. The listing skips clone size in some rows; elsewhere it reads once, few, many or a size class.

D: .
V: TRBV18
size: .
J: TRBJ2-5
DNA: TGTGCCAGCTCACCGTCCCGGGACCTTGCCCAGTACTTC
CDR3: CASSPSRDLAQYF

D: TRBD1
V: TRBV4-1
size: few
J: TRBJ1-5
DNA: TGCGCCAGCAGCCGGCCCGGGACAGGGGTTACCAGCAATCAGCCCCAGCATTTT
CDR3: CASSRPGTGVTSNQPQHF

D: TRBD2
V: TRBV6-1
size: .
J: TRBJ2-7
DNA: TGTGCCAGCAGTCGAGGCGGGGGCTCCTACGAGCAGTACTTC
CDR3: CASSRGGGSYEQYF

D: .
V: TRBV28
size: .
J: TRBJ1-4
DNA: TGTGCCAGCAGTTTGGGAGGGACCGGCAATGAAAAACTGTTTTTT
CDR3: CASSLGGTGNEKLFF

D: .
V: TRBV28
size: .
J: TRBJ1-2
DNA: TGTGCCAGCAGTGTACCGGGACATGCCCACACCTTC
CDR3: CASSVPGHAHTF

D: TRBD1
V: TRBV11-2
size: .
J: TRBJ1-1
DNA: TGTGCCAGCAGCCCGGGGACAGGGGGCACTGAAGCTTTCTTT
CDR3: CASSPGTGGTEAFF

D: .
V: TRBV30
size: .
J: TRBJ1-2
DNA: TGTGCCTGGAGTGTTGCAGGGGATGGCTACACCTTC
CDR3: CAWSVAGDGYTF

D: TRBD2
V: TRBV11-2
size: .
J: TRBJ2-1
DNA: TGTGCCAGCAGCTTAGTTAGCGGGAGTGTCAGTGAGCAGTTCTTC
CDR3: CASSLVSGSVSEQFF

D: .
V: TRBV10-1
size: once
J: TRBJ1-1
DNA: TGCGCCACTGGAGACGGGACACCGAACACTGAAGCTTTCTTT
CDR3: CATGDGTPNTEAFF

D: TRBD1
V: TRBV18
size: .
J: TRBJ1-4
DNA: TGTGCCAGCTCACCACAGGGACAGGGTATAATGAAACTGTTTTTT
CDR3: CASSPQGQGIMKLFF

D: TRBD1
V: TRBV7-6
size: .
J: TRBJ1-2
DNA: TGTGCCAGCAGCTTAGGGGGACAGTACAACTATGGCTACACCTTC
CDR3: CASSLGGQYNYGYTF

D: .
V: TRBV25-1
size: .
J: TRBJ1-1
DNA: TGTGCCAGCAGTAGAGACCTGAACACTGAAGCTTTCTTT
CDR3: CASSRDLNTEAFF

D: .
V: TRBV30
size: few
J: TRBJ1-1
DNA: TGTGCCCTGGGTCCGAGGAACACTGAAGCTTTCTTT
CDR3: CALGPRNTEAFF

D: TRBD2
V: TRBV4-3
size: .
J: TRBJ2-2
DNA: TGCGCCAGCAGCCAAGATTTAGTTGGGCTAGCGGGAGATGTCGGGGAGCTGTTTTTT
CDR3: CASSQDLVGLAGDVGELFF

D: TRBD1
V: TRBV7-9
size: .
J: TRBJ2-5
DNA: TGTGCCAGCAGCCGGGACAGGATTGGAGAGACCCAGTACTTC
CDR3: CASSRDRIGETQYF

D: .
V: TRBV6-6
size: .
J: TRBJ2-7
DNA: TGTGCCAGCAGCATCCCGTCCTACGAGCAGTACTTC
CDR3: CASSIPSYEQYF

D: TRBD1
V: TRBV5-6
size: .
J: TRBJ1-2
DNA: TGTGCCAGCAGCTTGGGACAGGGGGTGCATGGCTACACCTTC
CDR3: CASSLGQGVHGYTF

D: .
V: TRBV5-1
size: .
J: TRBJ1-1
DNA: TGCGCCAGCAGCTTTGACACGAACACTGAAGCTTTCTTT
CDR3: CASSFDTNTEAFF

D: .
V: TRBV15
size: .
J: TRBJ2-1
DNA: TGTGCCACCAAAAAAAACCCCTGGGGACCCTCCTACAATGAGCAGTTCTTC
CDR3: CATKKNPWGPSYNEQFF

D: .
V: TRBV7-3
size: .
J: TRBJ2-2
DNA: TGTGCCAGCAGCAGCGGGCCCAGGGGCACCGGGGAGCTGTTTTTT
CDR3: CASSSGPRGTGELFF

D: .
V: TRBV28
size: .
J: TRBJ1-3
DNA: TGTGCCAGCAGTTCGTCAGGCTTGGGAAACACCATATATTTT
CDR3: CASSSSGLGNTIYF

D: TRBD2
V: TRBV18
size: .
J: TRBJ2-1
DNA: TGTGCCAGCTCCTTGGGACTAGAGGCGCGCGAGCAGTTCTTC
CDR3: CASSLGLEAREQFF

D: TRBD1
V: TRBV5-1
size: .
J: TRBJ1-1
DNA: TGCGCCAGCAGAGAGACAGGGATGAACACTGAAGCTTTCTTT
CDR3: CASRETGMNTEAFF

D: TRBD1
V: TRBV4-1
size: .
J: TRBJ1-1
DNA: TGCGCCAGCAGCCACCTGGGACAGGGTAACACTGAAGCTTTCTTT
CDR3: CASSHLGQGNTEAFF

D: TRBD1
V: TRBV18
size: .
J: TRBJ2-5
DNA: TGTGCCAGCTCACCAGGGACAGGGAGCGCAGAGACCCAGTACTTC
CDR3: CASSPGTGSAETQYF

D: .
V: TRBV5-1
size: .
J: TRBJ2-3
DNA: TGCGCCAGCAGCTTGGAAACCAGTAGCACAGATACGCAGTATTTT
CDR3: CASSLETSSTDTQYF

D: TRBD1
V: TRBV19
size: .
J: TRBJ2-5
DNA: TGTGCCAGTAGTCGATACAGGGGGCCGGGGGAGACCCAGTACTTC
CDR3: CASSRYRGPGETQYF

D: .
V: TRBV5-6
size: once
J: TRBJ2-3
DNA: TGTGCCAGCAGGGAAGGACGGACAGATACGCAGTATTTT
CDR3: CASREGRTDTQYF

D: .
V: TRBV28
size: .
J: TRBJ1-1
DNA: TGTGCCAGCAGCCAGGGGACAACGCACACTGAAGCTTTCTTT
CDR3: CASSQGTTHTEAFF

D: .
V: TRBV28
size: .
J: TRBJ1-2
DNA: TGTGCCAGCAGCTGGGGGGATTATGGCTACACCTTC
CDR3: CASSWGDYGYTF

D: .
V: TRBV7-9
size: once
J: TRBJ2-7
DNA: TGTGCCAGCAGCACGCTCGGGTCCTACGAGCAGTACTTC
CDR3: CASSTLGSYEQYF